This is a list of T cell receptor beta chains from one sample in a study of radiotherapy plus CTLA-4 blockade in lung cancer. Only in-frame clones appear in the TCRdb table, and some are missing; sequencing was by immunoSEQ multiplex PCR. The sample shows more than 12,000 clones, about 71% of them seen only once. The source was peripheral blood, collected from a patient treated with radiotherapy plus ipilimumab. These receptors came from a human donor with non-small cell lung cancer whose response to radiotherapy plus ipilimumab could not be evaluated. The CDR3 runs from the conserved cysteine through the conserved F or W. A D gene is named only where the DNA matches it firmly.

V	J	D	CDR3
TRBV2	TRBJ2-5	NA	CAGQSSGKTQYF
TRBV28	TRBJ2-3	NA	CASEGQRTDTQYF
TRBV5-4	TRBJ2-7	TRBD2	CASSPERDSYEQYF
TRBV19	TRBJ2-3	NA	CATQRRPSTDTQYF
TRBV25-1	TRBJ2-3	NA	CASSEGTFSTDTQYF
TRBV2	TRBJ2-2	NA	CASSEIYYTGELFF
TRBV18	TRBJ1-1	NA	CASSPYGREAFF
TRBV2	TRBJ1-2	TRBD1	CASRTGGGGYTF
TRBV5-1	TRBJ2-2	TRBD2	CASSQLAGGRTGELFF
TRBV30	TRBJ1-1	NA	CAWTIQRNTEAFF
TRBV29-1	TRBJ2-1	NA	CSTYRGYNEQFF
TRBV30	TRBJ1-1	TRBD1	CAWSVRRTGERAEAFF
TRBV5-1	TRBJ2-2	NA	CASREILTGTGELFF
TRBV19	TRBJ1-5	NA	CASSKSTVQPQHF
TRBV19	TRBJ2-2	NA	CASRRSRLTGELFF
TRBV4-1	TRBJ2-5	NA	CASSPGRGFQETQYF
TRBV19	TRBJ2-1	NA	CASSPGGSSYNEQFF
TRBV7-8	TRBJ1-5	NA	CASSLSRTDPNQPQHF
TRBV6-1	TRBJ2-5	TRBD1	CATNDNRGLGETQYF
TRBV9	TRBJ2-7	TRBD2	CASSVGRGAYEQYF
TRBV5-3	TRBJ1-5	NA	CARNGALLSNQPQHF
TRBV6-5	TRBJ1-1	NA	CASSQRQLNTEAFF
TRBV6-1	TRBJ1-1	NA	CASSRDILNTEAFF
TRBV30	TRBJ1-1	NA	CAWSPRGRTEAFF
TRBV14	TRBJ1-3	NA	CASSLERLYSGNTIYF
TRBV27	TRBJ2-2	TRBD1	CASSPWTGDTGELFF
TRBV7-2	TRBJ2-2	NA	CASSLQGIKNTGELFF
TRBV20-1	TRBJ2-5	NA	CSAYTRETQYF
TRBV7-6	TRBJ2-3	TRBD1	CASSFGTGRDTQYF
TRBV7-9	TRBJ2-1	NA	CASSLNGEGQFF
TRBV7-3	TRBJ2-7	TRBD1	CASSATGTGSYEQYF
TRBV14	TRBJ2-3	TRBD1	CASSRQGNWGDTQYF
TRBV7-9	TRBJ2-3	NA	CASSPAIGDTQYF
TRBV6-1	TRBJ1-2	TRBD1	CAISRTGRDYGYTF
TRBV19	TRBJ2-1	NA	CASSITAPAHNEQFF
TRBV7-3	TRBJ2-2	TRBD2	CASAPGGLAGGMPDTGELFF
TRBV18	TRBJ1-1	NA	CASSPGAAGEEAFF
TRBV4-1	TRBJ1-2	NA	CASSQVIKRSRAFHGYTF
TRBV5-4	TRBJ1-1	NA	CASSLVETGNTEAFF
TRBV28	TRBJ2-5	TRBD2	CASTTSGGRSGTQYF